This is a list of T cell receptor beta chains from one sample in a study of beta chain features in type 1 diabetes. TCRdb's table, derived via immunoSEQ multiplex PCR, lists solely in-frame clones and lacks some. The table has about 620,000 clones, around a sixth seen once. Sequencing was performed on naive CD4+ T cells from blood. Receptors originate from a man between 18 and 35 years old in good health. CDR3s include the opening cysteine and the closing phenylalanine or tryptophan. D genes are given only for firm matches. Expanded clones get a size class; other rows say once, few or many, or leave the size out.

>TRBJ2-3|NA|TRBD2|TRBV7-3
TGTGCCAGCAGCCGGACTAGCGGGAAGTCAGATACGCAGTATTTT
CASSRTSGKSDTQYF
>TRBJ1-2|NA|NA|TRBV4-2
TGTGCCAGCAGCCAAGATTGGGGGGTCTATGGCTACACCTTC
CASSQDWGVYGYTF
>TRBJ1-1|NA|TRBD1|TRBV2
TGTGCCAGCAGCGTCGGACAGGGGAACACTGAAGCTTTCTTT
CASSVGQGNTEAFF
>TRBJ2-3|NA|NA|TRBV29-1
TGCAGCGCAACCGACCCGGCCGCAGATACGCAGTATTTT
CSATDPAADTQYF
>TRBJ2-7|few|NA|TRBV18
TGTGCCAGCTCCCCGGGACGACTTGGGACGACTTACGAGCAGTACTTC
CASSPGRLGTTYEQYF
>TRBJ1-2|NA|NA|TRBV5-1
TGCGCCAGCAGCCATAGGGGAGTCTATGGCTACACCTTC
CASSHRGVYGYTF
>TRBJ1-1|NA|NA|TRBV4-3
TGCGCCAGCAGCCATGCAGACAGACTGAACACTGAAGCTTTCTTT
CASSHADRLNTEAFF
>TRBJ2-7|NA|NA|TRBV5-4
TGTGCCAGCAGTCCCCGAGGAGGGTTAAGAACCTACGAGCAGTACTTC
CASSPRGGLRTYEQYF
>TRBJ2-3|NA|NA|TRBV7-2
TGTGCCAGCAGCTCCGGACAGTCCACAGATACGCAGTATTTT
CASSSGQSTDTQYF
>TRBJ1-1|few|NA|TRBV2
TGTGCCAGCAGGGGAACAGGGACGAAGAACACTGAAGCTTTCTTT
CASRGTGTKNTEAFF
>TRBJ2-5|NA|NA|TRBV5-6
TGTGCCAGCAGCTTGGTATCAGGTCCCCGGACCCAGTACTTC
CASSLVSGPRTQYF
>TRBJ2-7|NA|NA|TRBV28
TGTGCCAGCAGCCAAAGGGAGGACGAGCAGTACTTC
CASSQREDEQYF
>TRBJ2-1|NA|TRBD1|TRBV28
TGTGCCAGCAGCGGAGCCGGGACAGGGACTTACAATGAGCAGTTCTTC
CASSGAGTGTYNEQFF
>TRBJ1-2|few|NA|TRBV6-6
TGTGCCAGCAGTTTGACAGTCTATGGCTACACCTTC
CASSLTVYGYTF
>TRBJ2-2|few|TRBD2|TRBV7-2
TGTGCCAGCAGCCGAGGGACTAGCGCCGGGGAGCTGTTTTTT
CASSRGTSAGELFF
>TRBJ1-1|few|TRBD1|TRBV7-2
TGTGCCAGCAGCTACGTAGGGGGCGGCGGAATCACTGAAGCTTTCTTT
CASSYVGGGGITEAFF
>TRBJ2-7|few|TRBD1|TRBV7-2
TGTGCCAGCAGCTTTCCCGACAGGGGAATATACGAGCAGTACTTC
CASSFPDRGIYEQYF
>TRBJ2-4|NA|NA|TRBV5-6
TGTGCCAGCAGCAGGGCTGGAATTCAGTACTTC
CASSRAGIQYF
>TRBJ2-5|NA|NA|TRBV11-3
TGTGCCAGCAGCTTATTAGGTCCGGGGAGCCAAGAGACCCAGTACTTC
CASSLLGPGSQETQYF
>TRBJ1-1|NA|NA|TRBV4-3
TGCGCCAGCAGCCAAGATGGGAGGGTTCGGACTGAAGCTTTCTTT
CASSQDGRVRTEAFF
>TRBJ1-5|few|NA|TRBV5-1
TGCGCCAGCAGCTTGGAGCCAGGGGGCAATCAGCCCCAGCATTTT
CASSLEPGGNQPQHF
>TRBJ1-5|NA|TRBD1|TRBV7-2
TGTGCCAGCAGCCCTGGGGACAGGAGAGGGCAGCCCCAGCATTTT
CASSPGDRRGQPQHF
>TRBJ2-3|NA|NA|TRBV4-3
TGCGCCAGCAGCCGGGAGGTGTCCAGGGGGAAACGGGGCACAGATACGCAGTATTTT
CASSREVSRGKRGTDTQYF
>TRBJ2-5|NA|NA|TRBV9
TGTGCCAGCAGCGTAAAGGGTGTGGGCACCCAAGAGACCCAGTACTTC
CASSVKGVGTQETQYF
>TRBJ2-2|few|NA|TRBV7-2
TGTGCCAGCAGCCCCCCCGAGACCGGGGAGCTGTTTTTT
CASSPPETGELFF
>TRBJ2-2|few|TRBD1|TRBV4-3
TGCGCCAGCAGCCAAAAGGGGGCCGGGCTAAACACCGGGGAGCTGTTTTTT
CASSQKGAGLNTGELFF
>TRBJ2-1|few|TRBD1|TRBV7-8
TGTGCCAGCACCTTGGACAGGAACAATGAGCAGTTCTTC
CASTLDRNNEQFF
>TRBJ2-7|NA|NA|TRBV9
TGTGCCAGCAGCGTAGTCGGACAGAGCTACGAGCAGTACTTC
CASSVVGQSYEQYF
>TRBJ2-4|few|NA|TRBV14
TGTGCCAGCAGCCGAGACTCGCCAGCCAAAAACATTCAGTACTTC
CASSRDSPAKNIQYF
>TRBJ2-1|few|TRBD2|TRBV6-5
TGTGCCAGCAGTACCGAGCGGGAGGGCTACAATGAGCAGTTCTTC
CASSTEREGYNEQFF
>TRBJ1-2|NA|NA|TRBV7-2
TGTGCCAGCAGCTTAGCGTTTAGGAGCGACTATGGCTACACCTTC
CASSLAFRSDYGYTF
>TRBJ2-5|few|TRBD1|TRBV7-2
TGTGCCAGCAGCTTAGTGCACGGGACAGGTTATCAAGAGACCCAGTACTTC
CASSLVHGTGYQETQYF
>TRBJ2-3|few|NA|TRBV7-2
TGTGCCAGCAGACGCGTCGGGGCCTCTAGCACAGATACGCAGTATTTT
CASRRVGASSTDTQYF
>TRBJ1-2|NA|NA|TRBV7-8
TGTGCCAGCAGCCCGGCCCCCTACTCCAACTATGGCTACACCTTC
CASSPAPYSNYGYTF
>TRBJ2-4|NA|TRBD1|TRBV27
TGTGCCAGCGGCGACAGGGCGATAGCCAAAAACATTCAGTACTTC
CASGDRAIAKNIQYF
>TRBJ2-2|NA|NA|TRBV7-9
TGTGCCAGCAGCTTACGAAACGAACGGACCGGGGAGCTGTTTTTT
CASSLRNERTGELFF
>TRBJ1-4|few|NA|TRBV14
TGTGCCAGCAGCCAAGTCGGTCAGGCCACCCGAAAACTGTTTTTT
CASSQVGQATRKLFF
>TRBJ1-1|NA|NA|TRBV29-1
TGCAGCGGCAGTCCGACTGAAGCTTTCTTT
CSGSPTEAFF
>TRBJ1-1|few|NA|TRBV7-9
TGTGCCAGCAGCTTACTAGGGGTAACTGAAGCTTTCTTT
CASSLLGVTEAFF
>TRBJ2-7|few|NA|TRBV21-1
TGTGCCGGCCGGGACAGAGACTCCTACGAGCAGTACTTC
CAGRDRDSYEQYF